This TCR beta chain emerged from a study of preoperative IRX-2 immunotherapy in early breast cancer. The data were produced by immunoSEQ multiplex PCR, yet TCRdb's version contains in-frame clones alone and is incomplete. The sample has more than 20,000 clones, 81% seen once; the top ten hold 1% to 1.5%. Regarding treatment: preoperative locoregional IRX-2 cytokine immunotherapy. CDR1 is SSHAT and CDR2 is FNYEAQ in the germline V gene (reference sequence). V lost 5 bases and J 0 bases, leaving 12 bases between the germline ends. There are 15 residues in the CDR3. The material was lymph node tissue, obtained after IRX-2 immunotherapy. This chain links TRBV7-7 with TRBJ2-3; D perhaps matches TRBD2 (5 bases). The receptor's source is a human donor with breast cancer. As DNA, the CDR3 is TGTGCCAGCAGCGTACCTTGGAGGAGCACAGATACGCAGTATTTT. Its translation is CASSVPWRSTDTQYF.